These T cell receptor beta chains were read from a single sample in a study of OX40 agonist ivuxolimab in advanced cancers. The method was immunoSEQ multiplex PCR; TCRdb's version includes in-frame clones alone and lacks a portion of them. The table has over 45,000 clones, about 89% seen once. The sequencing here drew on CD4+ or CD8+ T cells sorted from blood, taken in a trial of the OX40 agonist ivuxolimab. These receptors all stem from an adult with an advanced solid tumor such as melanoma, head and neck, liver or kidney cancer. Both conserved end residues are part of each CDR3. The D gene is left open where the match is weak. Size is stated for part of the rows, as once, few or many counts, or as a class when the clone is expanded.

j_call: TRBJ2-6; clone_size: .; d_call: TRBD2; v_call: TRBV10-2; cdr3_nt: TGCGCCAGCTCCCCCGGGGGGGGATCCGGGGCCAACGTCCTGACTTTC; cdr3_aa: CASSPGGGSGANVLTF
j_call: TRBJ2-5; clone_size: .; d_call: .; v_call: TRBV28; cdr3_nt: TGTGCCAGCAGTTTAGGGGCCGCCGGGGACCAAGAGACCCAGTACTTC; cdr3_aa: CASSLGAAGDQETQYF
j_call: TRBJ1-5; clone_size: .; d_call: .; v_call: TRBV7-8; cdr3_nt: TGTGCCAGCAGCTTAACGGGGGAGAACCAGCATTTT; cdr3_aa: CASSLTGENQHF
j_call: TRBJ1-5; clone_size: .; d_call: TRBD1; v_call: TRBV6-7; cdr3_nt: TGTGCCAGCAGGGGACAGGGGAGTCGGCAGCCCCAGCATTTT; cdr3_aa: CASRGQGSRQPQHF
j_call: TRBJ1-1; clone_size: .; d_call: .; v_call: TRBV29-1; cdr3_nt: TGCAGCGTTGAAGAGCGGCGGACAGAAGCTTTCTTT; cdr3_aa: CSVEERRTEAFF
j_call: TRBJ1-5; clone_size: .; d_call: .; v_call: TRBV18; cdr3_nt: TGTGCCAGCTCACCCACAGCCTCGGGGCCCCAGCATTTT; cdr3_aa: CASSPTASGPQHF
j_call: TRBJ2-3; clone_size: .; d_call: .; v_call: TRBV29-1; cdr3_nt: TGCAGCGTTGCCCCTAATTCAGATACGCAGTATTTT; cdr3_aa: CSVAPNSDTQYF
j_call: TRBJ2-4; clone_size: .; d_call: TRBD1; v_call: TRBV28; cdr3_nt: TGTGCCAGCAGTTTCTCCAGGACAGGGGGAGACAAAAACATTCAGTACTTC; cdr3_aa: CASSFSRTGGDKNIQYF
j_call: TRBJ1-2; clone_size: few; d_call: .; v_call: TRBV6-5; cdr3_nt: TGTGCCAGCAGTTACCACGGACGCTCCTATGGCTACACCTTC; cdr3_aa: CASSYHGRSYGYTF
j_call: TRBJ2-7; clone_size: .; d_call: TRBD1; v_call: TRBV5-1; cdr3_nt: TGCGCCAGCAGCTCGGGGACAGGCTACGAGCAGTACTTC; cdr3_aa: CASSSGTGYEQYF
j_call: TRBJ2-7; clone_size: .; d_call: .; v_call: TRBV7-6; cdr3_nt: TGTGCCAGCAGCCGCAGGGTGGAGTCCTACGAGCAGTACTTC; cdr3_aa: CASSRRVESYEQYF
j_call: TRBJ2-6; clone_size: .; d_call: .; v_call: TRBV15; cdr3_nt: TGTGCCACCAGCAGAGAGAGAAACTCTGGGGCCAACGTCCTGACTTTC; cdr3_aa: CATSRERNSGANVLTF
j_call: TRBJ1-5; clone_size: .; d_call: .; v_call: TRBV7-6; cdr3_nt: TGTGCCAGCAGCTTTCAAGACAGACAGAATCAGCCCCAGCATTTT; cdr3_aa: CASSFQDRQNQPQHF
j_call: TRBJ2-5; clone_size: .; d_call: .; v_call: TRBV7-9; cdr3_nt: TGTGCCAGCAGCTTAGGGGGATCCGGAGAGACCCAGTACTTC; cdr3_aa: CASSLGGSGETQYF
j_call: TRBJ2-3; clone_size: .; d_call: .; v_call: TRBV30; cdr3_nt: TGTGCCTGGTCCCCGGGCACAGATACGCAGTATTTT; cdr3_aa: CAWSPGTDTQYF
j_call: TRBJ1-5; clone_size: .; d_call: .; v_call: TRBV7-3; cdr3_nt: TGTGCCAGCAGCTTAACGTATGGGCAGCCCCAGCATTTT; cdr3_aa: CASSLTYGQPQHF
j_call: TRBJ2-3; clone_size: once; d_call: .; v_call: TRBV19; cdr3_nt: TGTGCCAGCGGTCAGCCGGGCGGCACAGATACGCAGTATTTT; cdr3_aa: CASGQPGGTDTQYF
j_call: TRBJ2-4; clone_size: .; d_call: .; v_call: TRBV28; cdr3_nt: TGTGCCAGCAGTTTACTGGGGGGAAACATTCAGTACTTC; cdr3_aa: CASSLLGGNIQYF
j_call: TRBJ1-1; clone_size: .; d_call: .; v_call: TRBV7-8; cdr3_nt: TGTGCCAGCAGCTTAGGGGCGGGCACTGAAGCTTTCTTT; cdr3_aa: CASSLGAGTEAFF
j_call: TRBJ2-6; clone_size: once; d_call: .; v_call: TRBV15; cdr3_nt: TGTGCCACCAGCCGTCCCACAAGGTGTGACAAAGTCGGGACTTTC; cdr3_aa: CATSRPTRCDKVGTF
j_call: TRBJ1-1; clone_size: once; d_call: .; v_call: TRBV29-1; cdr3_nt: TGCAGCGTTGACATTGGGGGCACTGAAGCTTTCTTT; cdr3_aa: CSVDIGGTEAFF
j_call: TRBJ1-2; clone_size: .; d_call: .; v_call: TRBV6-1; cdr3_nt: TGTGCCAGCACCCCCGTGGGGTACTATGGCTACACCTTC; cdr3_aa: CASTPVGYYGYTF
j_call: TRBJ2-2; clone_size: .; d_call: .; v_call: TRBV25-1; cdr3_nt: TGTGCCAGCAGTGAATGGGGACGGATGAACACCGGGGAGCTGTTTTTT; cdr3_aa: CASSEWGRMNTGELFF
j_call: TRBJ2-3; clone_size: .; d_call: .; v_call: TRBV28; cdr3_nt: TGTGCCAGCAGTTCCCGAGGGGAGGGGGCAGATACGCAGTATTTT; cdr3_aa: CASSSRGEGADTQYF
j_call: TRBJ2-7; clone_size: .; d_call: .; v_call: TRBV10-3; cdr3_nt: TGTGCCATCAGGCAAACTTACGAGCAGTACTTC; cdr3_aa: CAIRQTYEQYF
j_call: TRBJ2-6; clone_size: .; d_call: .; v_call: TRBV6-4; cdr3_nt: TGTGCCAGCAGCCCTACAGGTTCTGGGGCCAACGTCCTGACTTTC; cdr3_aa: CASSPTGSGANVLTF
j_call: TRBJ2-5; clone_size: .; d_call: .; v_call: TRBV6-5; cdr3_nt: TGTGCCAGCAGAGAAACAGGGCGTGGGGAGACCCAGTACTTC; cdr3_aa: CASRETGRGETQYF
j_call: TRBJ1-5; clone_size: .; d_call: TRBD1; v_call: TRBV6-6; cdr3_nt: TGTGCCAGCAGTGGGGACAGCGAGAATCAGCCCCAGCATTTT; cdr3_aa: CASSGDSENQPQHF
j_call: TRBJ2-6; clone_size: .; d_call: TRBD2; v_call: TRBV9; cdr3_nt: TGTGCCAGCAGCGCGGGGGGGTTCTCTGGGGCCAACGTCCTGACTTTC; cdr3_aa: CASSAGGFSGANVLTF
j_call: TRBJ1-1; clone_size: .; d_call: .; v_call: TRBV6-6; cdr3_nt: TGTGCCAGCAGTGGCATGGGCACTGAAGCTTTCTTT; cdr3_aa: CASSGMGTEAFF
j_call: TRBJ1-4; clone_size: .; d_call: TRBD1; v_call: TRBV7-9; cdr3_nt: TGTGCCAGCAGCCCCGACAGGGAGGGTAATGAAAAACTGTTTTTT; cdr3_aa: CASSPDREGNEKLFF
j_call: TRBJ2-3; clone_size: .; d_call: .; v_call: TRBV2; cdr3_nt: TGTGCCAGCAGTGAAGGGCAGGGGCCAGATACGCAGTATTTT; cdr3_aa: CASSEGQGPDTQYF
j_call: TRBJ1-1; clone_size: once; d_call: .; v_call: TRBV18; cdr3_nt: TGTGCCAGCTCACCCACGGTAGTATCTGAAGCTTTCTTT; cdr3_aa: CASSPTVVSEAFF
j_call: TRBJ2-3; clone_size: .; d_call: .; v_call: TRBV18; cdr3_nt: TGTGCCAGCTCACCATCGACTAGTAGTGGGCAGTATTTT; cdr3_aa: CASSPSTSSGQYF
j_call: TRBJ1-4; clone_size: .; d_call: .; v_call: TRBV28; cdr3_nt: TGTGCCAGCAGTCCGGAGGCAACTAATGAAAAACTGTTTTTT; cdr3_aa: CASSPEATNEKLFF
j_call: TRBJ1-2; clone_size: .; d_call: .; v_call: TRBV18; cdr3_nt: TGTGCCAGCTCACCAGCGTCGCAGGACTACACCTTC; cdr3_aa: CASSPASQDYTF
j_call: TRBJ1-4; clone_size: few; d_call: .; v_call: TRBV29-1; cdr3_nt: TGCAGCGTCGACGGACCTGACAAAAAACTGTTTTTT; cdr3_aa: CSVDGPDKKLFF
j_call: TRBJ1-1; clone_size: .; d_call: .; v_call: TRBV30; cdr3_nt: TGTGCCTGGAGTGCACAGGGTAACACTGAAGCTTTCTTT; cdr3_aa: CAWSAQGNTEAFF
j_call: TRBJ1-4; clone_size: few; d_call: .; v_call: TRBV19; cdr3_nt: TGTGCCAGTAGTACGGTTAATGAAAAACTGTTTTTT; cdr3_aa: CASSTVNEKLFF
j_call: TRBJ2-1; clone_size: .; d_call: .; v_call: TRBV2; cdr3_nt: TGTGCCAGCAGTGACTGGCCCGAGCAGTTCTTC; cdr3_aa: CASSDWPEQFF
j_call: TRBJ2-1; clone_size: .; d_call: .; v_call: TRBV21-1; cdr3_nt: TGTGCCAGCAGCCCCCGGGACAGATCATCCTACAATGAGCAGTTCTTC; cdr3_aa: CASSPRDRSSYNEQFF
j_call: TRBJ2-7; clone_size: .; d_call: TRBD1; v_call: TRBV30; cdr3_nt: TGTGCCTGGAGTATCCGGGACAGGGCCCAGTACTTC; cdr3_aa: CAWSIRDRAQYF
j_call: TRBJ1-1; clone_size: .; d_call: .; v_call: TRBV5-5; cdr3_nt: TGTGCCAGCAGCTTGCTTGGCGAGGAAGCTTTCTTT; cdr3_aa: CASSLLGEEAFF
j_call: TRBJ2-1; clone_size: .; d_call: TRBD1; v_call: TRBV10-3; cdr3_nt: TGTGCCATCACCCCGAGTGTGGGACAGGGGGCGGCTGAGCAGTTCTTC; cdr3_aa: CAITPSVGQGAAEQFF
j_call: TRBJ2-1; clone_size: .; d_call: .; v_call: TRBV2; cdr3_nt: TGTGCCAGCAGTCCTAGCGCAAGTGGCTACAATGAGCAGTTCTTC; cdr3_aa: CASSPSASGYNEQFF
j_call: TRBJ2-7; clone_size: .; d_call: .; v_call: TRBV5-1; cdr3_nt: TGCGCCAGCAGCTTGGGGACAGCTGTCGGAATGGAGCAGTACTTC; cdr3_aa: CASSLGTAVGMEQYF
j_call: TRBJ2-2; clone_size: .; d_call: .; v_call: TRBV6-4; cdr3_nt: TGTGCCAGCGCCAGGACAGCGAACACCGGGGAGCTGTTTTTT; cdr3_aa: CASARTANTGELFF
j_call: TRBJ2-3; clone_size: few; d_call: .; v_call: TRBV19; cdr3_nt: TGTGCCACCCAATGGCCCGCGACAGATACGCAGTATTTT; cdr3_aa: CATQWPATDTQYF
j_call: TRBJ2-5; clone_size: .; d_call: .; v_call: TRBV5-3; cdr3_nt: TGTGCCAGCAGCTTTATCGAGGGGGAGACCCAGTACTTC; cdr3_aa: CASSFIEGETQYF
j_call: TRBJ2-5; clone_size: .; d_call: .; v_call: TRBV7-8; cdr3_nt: TGTGCCAGCAGCTTGGGGCAGGGAGAGACCCAGTACTTC; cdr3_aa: CASSLGQGETQYF
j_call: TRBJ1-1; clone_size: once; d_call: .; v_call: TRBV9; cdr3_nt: TGTGCCAGCAGCGTAGGTAACAGGGTGAGGGAAAACACTGAAGCTTTCTTT; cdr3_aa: CASSVGNRVRENTEAFF